This T cell receptor beta chain came from a study of shared clonotypes between healthy human individuals. Healthy adults negative for HIV, lacking recent acute infections or vaccinations, served as donors. The authors combined CD45RO+ cells with CCR7-negative CD45RA+ TemRA cells as CD8 memory. Each PCR replicate from the sorted subsets contained around 0.2 ug DNA, which is roughly 33,000 T cell genomes. The table came from immunoSEQ multiplex PCR; TCRdb's copy has only in-frame clones and leaves some out. The repertoire holds about 380,000 clones, with 96% as singletons. Turning to this clone: Its antigen remains unidentified.

Study findings and constraints: Across several donors, naive CD4 shared 5% to 5.5%, naive CD8 around 3.5%, memory CD4 roughly 2.2%, memory CD8 0.35% to 0.5%.

In germline, CDR1 is MDHEN, CDR2 SYDVKM. V dropped 4 bases and J dropped 2; count of bases not matched to a gene: 8. CDR3 size: 15 residues. The chain combines TRBV28 with TRBJ2-7; the match to TRBD2 covers 7 bases. This clonotype originated in a man aged 25 to 40 in good health. Sequenced sample: memory CD8+ T cells sorted from blood. Subset given: CD45RO+ cells pooled with CCR7-negative TemRA cells. Here the CDR3 DNA reads TGTGCCAGCAGTTCCGCGGGCGGGAGAACCTACGAGCAGTACTTC. This gives the protein CASSSAGGRTYEQYF. Full variable domain (rest looked up from reference TRBV28 and TRBJ2-7): DVKVTQSSRYLVKRTGEKVFLECVQDMDHENMFWYRQDPGLGLRLIYFSYDVKMKEKGDIPEGYSVSREKKERFSLILESASTNQTSMYLCASSSAGGRTYEQYFGPGTRLTVT.